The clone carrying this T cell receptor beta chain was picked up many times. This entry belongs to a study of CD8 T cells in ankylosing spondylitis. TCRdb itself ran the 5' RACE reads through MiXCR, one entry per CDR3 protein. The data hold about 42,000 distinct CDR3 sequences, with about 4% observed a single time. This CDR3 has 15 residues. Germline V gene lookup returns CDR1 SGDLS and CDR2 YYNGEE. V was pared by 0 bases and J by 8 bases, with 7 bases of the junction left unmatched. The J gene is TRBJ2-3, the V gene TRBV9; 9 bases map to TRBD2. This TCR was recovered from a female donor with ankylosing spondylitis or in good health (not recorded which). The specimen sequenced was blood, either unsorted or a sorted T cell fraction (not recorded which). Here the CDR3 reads CASSVAMAGGPTQYF. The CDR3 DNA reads TGTGCCAGCAGCGTAGCTATGGCGGGGGGGCCTACGCAGTATTTT.